The 7 T cell receptor beta chains below were found in one sample sequenced in a study of T cell changes during pregnancy in multiple sclerosis. Only in-frame clones appear in the TCRdb table, and some are missing; sequencing was by immunoSEQ multiplex PCR. The sample yields tens of thousands of clones, over 85% seen once. The sequenced sample was CD8+ T cells from peripheral blood mononuclear cells, obtained in the third trimester of pregnancy. The source is a female donor with multiple sclerosis, enrolled in a pregnancy study.

This sequence joins TRBV7-3 and TRBJ1-6; TRBD1 agrees at 7 bases. The CDR3 extends over 14 amino acids. The V gene end was trimmed by 2 bases and the J gene end by 9 bases; junction bases not matched to a gene: 4. Germline V gene data show CDR1 as SGHTA and CDR2 as FQGTGA. The chain's CDR3 is CASSLDRAGSPLHF. The CDR3 bases are TGTGCCAGCAGCTTAGACAGGGCGGGTTCACCCCTCCACTTT.

This CDR3 reads CASSFDRGWEQYF. The DNA for the CDR3 is TGTGCCAGCAGCTTCGACAGGGGTTGGGAGCAGTACTTC. The chain employs TRBV6-5 and TRBJ2-7, with 8 bases matching TRBD1. The V gene end was trimmed by 6 bases and the J gene end by 7 bases; junction bases not matched to a gene: 8. CDR3 size: 13 residues. CDR1 is MNHEY, CDR2 SVGAGI, per germline.

The chain couples TRBV7-2 to TRBJ2-1; D remains unclear. V lost 5 bases, J lost 2 bases, and 7 bases lay in between. CDR3 length: 13 residues. Germline V gene sequence: CDR1 SGHTA, CDR2 FQGNSA. The CDR3 region is CASSPIPYNEQFF. The CDR3 DNA is TGTGCCAGCAGCCCTATCCCCTACAATGAGCAGTTCTTC.

This chain links TRBV28 with TRBJ2-3; D may be TRBD1 (6 bases). From germline, CDR1 is MDHEN and CDR2 SYDVKM. Trimming cost V 7 bases and J 6 bases, with 26 bases left between them. The CDR3 loop spans 17 amino acids. CDR3 in DNA: TGTGCCAGCACCCTAAACCGGGACACCATAACGATGGATACGCAGTATTTT. It codes for CASTLNRDTITMDTQYF.

The chain recombines TRBV6-6 with TRBJ2-3; 8 nucleotides line up with TRBD1. This CDR3 comprises 15 residues. J lost 0 bases, V lost 6 bases, and 5 bases had no gene match. Germline V gene lookup returns CDR1 MNHNY and CDR2 SVGAGI (reference sequence). DNA for the CDR3: TGTGCCAGCAGGGACAGGGACGGAAGCACAGATACGCAGTATTTT. It yields the protein CASRDRDGSTDTQYF.

This clone has just one count. The V gene is TRBV4-1, the J gene TRBJ2-1, with 8 nucleotides matching TRBD1. This CDR3 has 18 residues. CDR1 and CDR2 from the germline V gene are MGHRA and YSYEKL. The junction had 10 bases not matched to a gene; V was cut back by 0 bases and J by 3 bases. The CDR3 DNA sequence: TGCGCCAGCAGCCAAGAAGTGGCGGACAGGGCGGTCTACAATGAGCAGTTCTTC. This sequence encodes CASSQEVADRAVYNEQFF.

The rearrangement uses TRBV27 and TRBJ2-3, with 10 positions matching TRBD2. With 2 bases clipped from V and 6 bases from J, the junction kept 11 bases outside the gene matches. Germline CDR1 MNHEY, CDR2 SMNVEV (reference sequence). CDR3 length: 17 amino acids. CDR3 amino acids: CASSLLASGSYGDTQYF. The CDR3 nucleotides read TGTGCCAGCAGTTTACTGGCTAGCGGGAGTTATGGGGATACGCAGTATTTT.